The 3 T cell receptor beta chains presented below share a single source sample, sequenced in a study of human T cells and chemical hapten exposure. TCRdb passed the RACE reads through MiXCR, listing each CDR3 protein once. The table has 30,000 to 50,000 distinct CDR3 sequences, 12% seen once. Time point in this sample: patch test 3, about 24 weeks after DPC sensitization. Treatment indicated: therapeutic diphenylcyclopropenone sensitization with weekly scalp DPC. Unfractionated whole blood yielded total RNA. Sequencing was performed on whole blood, taken in connection with sensitization to the hapten diphenylcyclopropenone (DPC). These receptors came from a woman aged 40-49 years with alopecia areata. Some clones in this sample may be carry-over from other donors' samples.

Regarding this clonotype: Compared with germline, one end of the junction differs, possibly owing to a read error. The chain links TRBV29-1 to TRBJ2-1; TRBD1 is a possible D gene (6 bases). The germline gives CDR1 SQVTM, CDR2 ANQGSEA. This CDR3 has 13 amino acids. The CDR3 loop reads CGVEATGLYEQFF. CDR3 in DNA: TGCGGCGTTGAAGCCACAGGGTTGTATGAGCAGTTCTTC.

This clonotype has more than one count but fewer than ten. The chain couples TRBV16 to TRBJ1-3; a possible D gene is TRBD1 (5 bases). This CDR3 contains 17 residues. The germline V and J ends were trimmed by 2 bases and 4 bases, with 18 bases remaining between them. Looked up from germline, CDR1 is KGHSY and CDR2 is FQNENV. This chain's CDR3 is CASSQPISGSYGNTIYF. Written as DNA, the CDR3 is TGTGCCAGCAGCCAACCGATTTCAGGGTCTTACGGAAACACCATATATTTT.

This clonotype was recorded at least ten times. This sequence joins TRBV4-3 and TRBJ1-4, with 8 bases that match TRBD1. Germline assignment: CDR1 LGHNA and CDR2 YSLEER. Losses at the gene ends were 1 base for V and 7 bases for J; bases not matched to a gene: 5. The CDR3 loop spans 15 amino acids. CDR3 protein: CASSQAGGVAEKLFF. In DNA, the CDR3 is TGCGCCAGCAGCCAAGCAGGGGGCGTCGCTGAAAAACTGTTTTTT.